Following are 8 T cell receptor beta chains from one sample sequenced in a study of cytomegalovirus exposure and HLA in healthy donors. Clones were sequenced by immunoSEQ multiplex PCR, and TCRdb holds only the in-frame ones, with some missing. The sample has 100,000 to 150,000 clones, 80% to 90% seen once. Sequencing was performed on PBMCs. All receptors derive from a woman between 18 and 29 years old in good health and CMV-seronegative.

J is TRBJ2-1 and V is TRBV13; TRBD2 agrees at 8 bases. The CDR3 has 13 residues. Germline V gene data show CDR1 as PRHDT and CDR2 as FYEKMQ (reference sequence). V trimming: 8 bases; J trimming: 10 bases; junction bases outside the gene matches: 10. The CDR3 here is CASRPRGGQEQFF. The CDR3 region has the DNA TGTGCCAGCCGCCCACGGGGGGGGCAAGAGCAGTTCTTC.

The chain couples TRBV10-2 to TRBJ2-7; 12 bases agree with TRBD2. The germline V gene encodes CDR1 WSHSY and CDR2 SAAADI. V gave up 7 bases and J gave up 0 bases; unmatched junction bases: 4. This CDR3 is 15 amino acids long. Here the CDR3 reads CASKPTSGSSYEQYF. In DNA, the CDR3 is TGCGCCAGCAAGCCGACTAGCGGGAGCTCCTACGAGCAGTACTTC.

The V gene is TRBV9, the J gene TRBJ2-7; D gene unclear. CDR3 length: 13 residues. With 1 base removed from V and 3 bases from J, the gap between germline ends came to 8 bases. Germline V gene lookup returns CDR1 SGDLS and CDR2 YYNGEE. This CDR3 is CASSVYPGYEQYF. As DNA, the CDR3 is TGTGCCAGCAGCGTATACCCGGGCTACGAGCAGTACTTC.

The chain joins TRBV2 to TRBJ2-5; 8 positions match TRBD2. This CDR3 spans 14 amino acids. V lost 4 bases to trimming and J lost 4 bases; unmatched junction nucleotides: 5. Germline CDR1 and CDR2: SNHLY and FYNNEI. The CDR3 sequence: CASSASGSGETQYF. CDR3 sequence (DNA): TGTGCCAGCAGTGCCAGCGGGAGTGGAGAGACCCAGTACTTC. The variable domain in full, completed from reference TRBV2 and TRBJ2-5, reads EPEVTQTPSHQVTQMGQEVILRCVPISNHLYFYWYRQILGQKVEFLVSFYNNEISEKSEIFDDQFSVERPDGSNFTLKIRSTKLEDSAMYFCASSASGSGETQYFGPGTRLLVL.

V is TRBV28 and J is TRBJ1-1; TRBD1 matches 9 bases. This CDR3 comprises 14 residues. In germline, CDR1 is MDHEN, CDR2 SYDVKM. J lost 4 bases, V lost 6 bases, and 6 bases had no gene match. CDR3 sequence: CASSLGQGPTEAFF. Here the CDR3 DNA reads TGTGCCAGCAGCCTCGGACAGGGGCCCACTGAAGCTTTCTTT.

This chain uses TRBV9 with TRBJ2-7, with D tentatively TRBD2 (5 bases). The CDR3 covers 14 residues. Trimming left V 0 bases short and J 3 bases short, with 10 bases between. Looked up from germline, CDR1 is SGDLS and CDR2 is YYNGEE. CDR3 sequence reads: CASSVAPGNYEQYF. In DNA, the CDR3 is TGTGCCAGCAGCGTAGCTCCGGGGAACTACGAGCAGTACTTC.

The chain combines TRBV5-6 with TRBJ2-5; 7 bases fit TRBD2. Germline values: CDR1 SGHDT, CDR2 YYEEEE. The CDR3 is made up of 15 amino acids. Trimming cost V 4 bases and J 2 bases; bases outside gene matches: 8. The CDR3 sequence is CASSLVSGYQETQYF. The CDR3 region has the DNA TGTGCCAGCAGCCTGGTTAGCGGGTATCAAGAGACCCAGTACTTC.

In DNA form, the CDR3 reads TGTGCCAGCAGCGGGGACATCTACTATGGCTACACCTTC. This sequence encodes CASSGDIYYGYTF. The gene calls are TRBV9 and TRBJ1-2; TRBD1 is a possible D gene (6 bases). V lost 3 bases to trimming and J lost 3 bases, with 9 bases between them. Germline V gives CDR1 SGDLS, CDR2 YYNGEE. The CDR3 has 13 residues.